The clone carrying this T cell receptor (beta chain) has just a few counts. This sample was taken from a study of regulatory T cells in long-lasting Graves disease. As to time point: persistent/refractory GD, antithyroid drugs over 5 years with positive TRAb. RNA from PBMCs was the source of the TCR library. This CDR3 is built from 14 residues. V was pared by 4 bases and J by 4 bases, with 12 bases between. CDR1 is ENHRY and CDR2 is SYGVKD in the germline V gene. Sequencing libraries for TCR beta were prepared with iRepertoire HTBI primers and Arm-PCR of CDR3 regions. TCRdb passed the multiplex PCR reads through MiXCR, listing each CDR3 protein once. The sample shows 350,000 to 500,000 distinct CDR3 sequences, 20% to 25% of them seen only once.

The receptor's source is a female donor with Graves disease. This chain connects TRBV10-3 to TRBJ2-3; unclear D gene. The material was peripheral blood mononuclear cells (PBMCs), obtained when the disease was refractory, from a patient treated with antithyroid drugs. The CDR3 coding sequence is TGTGCCATCAGTGGTGGCCCCGCGGCAGATACGCAGTATTTT. This gives the protein CAISGGPAADTQYF.